This TCR beta chain was recovered during a study of blood T cell repertoires in COVID-19. The method was immunoSEQ multiplex PCR; TCRdb's version includes in-frame clones alone and lacks a portion of them. The table records a few hundred thousand clones, around 80% of them present only once. Remarks on this clone: This sequence may be a read error, since a much larger clone differs from it by one base.

Germline loops: CDR1 SGHTA, CDR2 FQGNSA. CDR3 length: 12 amino acids. Trimming cost V 3 bases and J 7 bases, with 4 bases left between them. Cohort 3 donors were reported recovered after two negative PCRs, clearance, or symptom resolution. This chain links TRBV7-2 with TRBJ1-6; D is undetermined. The sequence was collected from a man aged 40-50 years who had recovered from COVID-19. The sample taken for sequencing was PBMCs or T cells enriched from blood (not recorded which). CDR3 loop: CASSFQNSPLHF. The CDR3 DNA reads as TGTGCCAGCAGCTTCCAAAATTCACCCCTCCACTTT.